Described below is a single T cell receptor (beta chain) sequence and its context. The antigen remains undetermined. These data come from a study of T cell responses to AZD1222 COVID-19 vaccine. Study at large: Second-dose recipients at about 4 or about 12 weeks were treated as one pooled group. Study-wide results and limits: Reportedly, nearly half the spike-specific TCRs target unmutated variant regions. Baseline antibody screening turned up just six or seven seropositive AZD1222 recipients.

Libraries were prepared by immunoSEQ multiplex PCR; TCRdb keeps only in-frame clonotypes and omits some of them. The sample holds over 45,000 clones, over 60% seen once. The ends lost 8 bases at V and 7 bases at J; junction bases unmatched: 6. Germline V gene data show CDR1 as LNHDA and CDR2 as SQIVND (reference sequence). The CDR3 extends over 12 amino acids. The TCR originated in an adult in good health. Sequenced here: peripheral blood, sampled on day 0 of AZD1222 vaccination. V and J are TRBV19 and TRBJ1-2; TRBD1 matches at 8 bases. CDR3 in DNA: TGTGCCAGTGATACAGGGGGACTTGGCTACACCTTC. Translating gives CASDTGGLGYTF.